The 14 T cell receptor beta chains below all came from one sample that was sequenced in a study of T cell responses to AZD1222 COVID-19 vaccine. Data came from immunoSEQ multiplex PCR; TCRdb stores just in-frame clones and leaves some out. There are 100,000 to 130,000 clones in the sample; about 90% occur only once, and more than 8% lies in the top ten. The sample consisted of peripheral blood, taken 28 days after the second AZD1222 dose. The receptor set was obtained from an adult who received the AZD1222 COVID-19 vaccine.

The chain carries TRBV12-5 and TRBJ1-2, with D uncertain. V was cut by 7 bases and J by 3 bases, with 12 bases left in between. The CDR3 totals 13 residues. Germline values: CDR1 LGHNT, CDR2 FRNRAP. CDR3 sequence (DNA): TGTGCTAGTGTCACGGGAGACGACTATGGCTACACCTTC. Its protein product is CASVTGDDYGYTF.

The chain is built from TRBV18 and TRBJ1-5; maybe TRBD1 (6 bases). V was trimmed by 4 bases and J by 5 bases, leaving 15 bases between them. Germline assignment: CDR1 KGHSH and CDR2 LQKENI. This CDR3 contains 15 residues. CDR3 residues: CASSRTGLGDQPQHF. The CDR3 nucleotides are TGTGCCAGCTCACGAACAGGGCTGGGCGATCAGCCCCAGCATTTT.

V and J are TRBV27 and TRBJ1-1; D unclear. Germline V CDR1 and CDR2: MNHEY, SMNVEV (reference sequence). V lost 0 bases to trimming and J lost 11 bases, with 16 bases between them. The CDR3 is 14 residues long. The CDR3 DNA reads TGTGCCAGCAGTTTATCCTGGCCGAGAGACGGGGCTTTCTTT. This encodes CASSLSWPRDGAFF.

The genes are TRBV11-2 and TRBJ1-2, with TRBD1 matching over 7 bases. Germline trimming cut 1 base from V and 1 base from J; bases unmatched to any gene: 0. Germline assignment: CDR1 SGHAT and CDR2 FQNNGV. The CDR3 consists of 14 residues. This chain's CDR3 is CASSLGQGNYGYTF. In nucleotides, the CDR3 is TGTGCCAGCAGCTTAGGACAGGGTAACTATGGCTACACCTTC.

The J gene is TRBJ1-2, the V gene TRBV19, with TRBD1 identical over 7 bases. Germline CDR1 LNHDA, CDR2 SQIVND (reference sequence). The CDR3 length is 16 residues. V trimming: 5 bases; J trimming: 2 bases; junction bases outside the gene matches: 11. CDR3 in amino acids: CASSVPGTAPNYGYTF. The DNA for the CDR3 is TGTGCCAGTAGTGTCCCCGGGACAGCACCAAACTATGGCTACACCTTC. The full variable domain, rest sourced from reference TRBV19 and TRBJ1-2, is DGGITQSPKYLFRKEGQNVTLSCEQNLNHDAMYWYRQDPGQGLRLIYYSQIVNDFQKGDIAEGYSVSREKKESFPLTVTSAQKNPTAFYLCASSVPGTAPNYGYTFGSGTRLTVV.

The chain couples TRBV6-5 to TRBJ1-5, with D unresolved. The germline gives CDR1 MNHEY, CDR2 SVGAGI. Trimming cost V 10 bases and J 7 bases, with 23 bases left between them. The CDR3 is 15 residues long. In DNA, the CDR3 is TGTGCCACCGTGAAAGGCCCAGGAGGGAAACAGCCCCAGCATTTT. Its translation is CATVKGPGGKQPQHF.

The genes are TRBV28 and TRBJ2-1; D is ambiguous. Deletions cut 2 bases from V and 8 bases from J, with 16 bases between. In germline, CDR1 is MDHEN, CDR2 SYDVKM. This CDR3 has 15 amino acids. The CDR3 is CASSLRVVRLDEQFF. CDR3 coding DNA: TGTGCCAGCAGTTTAAGGGTAGTGAGGCTTGATGAGCAGTTCTTC.

For the CDR3, the DNA is TGTGCCAGCAGATCCGGGACCGCGAACACTGAAGCTTTCTTT. It translates to CASRSGTANTEAFF. The rearrangement joins TRBV28 to TRBJ1-1; possible D gene TRBD1, 5 bases. The CDR3 runs to 14 residues. V gave up 6 bases and J gave up 1 base, with 12 bases separating them. Per the germline V gene, CDR1 is MDHEN and CDR2 is SYDVKM.

The chain links TRBV5-1 to TRBJ1-4, with a weak D call TRBD1 (6 bases). CDR1 SGHRS and CDR2 YFSETQ come from the germline V gene. The length of the CDR3 is 14 residues. Trimming cost V 3 bases and J 8 bases, with 14 bases left between them. In nucleotides, the CDR3 is TGCGCCAGCAGCTCGACAGGCCTTGGGGAAAAACTGTTTTTT. Residues: CASSSTGLGEKLFF.

V gene TRBV5-8 combines with J gene TRBJ2-7; TRBD1 agrees at 7 bases. Germline V gene data show CDR1 as SGHTS and CDR2 as YDEGEE. J was trimmed by 6 bases and V by 3 bases; bases with no gene match: 9. The CDR3 is 14 residues long. The DNA of the CDR3 is TGTGCCAGCAGCTGGGGATACAGGGGTAGCGAGCAGTACTTC. This translates into CASSWGYRGSEQYF.

V gene TRBV2 combines with J gene TRBJ1-6, with unresolved D. The CDR3 length is 13 residues. Germline lookup yields CDR1 SNHLY and CDR2 FYNNEI. V was trimmed by 3 bases and J by 10 bases, leaving 10 bases between them. The CDR3 region is CASSDSPTSPLHF. Here the CDR3 DNA reads TGTGCCAGCAGTGACAGCCCTACCTCACCCCTCCACTTT.

About this clone itself: The identical CDR3 is also encoded by other nucleotide sequences in the sample. V is TRBV19 and J is TRBJ1-1; a weak D match, TRBD1 (5 bases). The CDR3 is made up of 14 amino acids. Trimming took off 3 bases at V and 1 base at J, with 9 bases between the two ends. Germline-derived CDR1 and CDR2 are LNHDA and SQIVND (reference sequence). The CDR3 DNA reads TGTGCCAGTAGTATCGGACAAAGGAACACTGAAGCTTTCTTT. Its protein is CASSIGQRNTEAFF.

This rearrangement joins TRBV6-5 to TRBJ1-5; tentative D call: TRBD1 (6 bases). V was trimmed by 8 bases and J by 6 bases, leaving 17 bases between them. The CDR3 sequence is 14 residues long. Germline-derived CDR1 and CDR2 are MNHEY and SVGAGI. The CDR3 bases are TGTGCCAGCCTTCTCCCAGGGGCGGGTCAGCCCCAGCATTTT. It codes for CASLLPGAGQPQHF.

The chain carries TRBV7-2 and TRBJ2-1; the D gene could be TRBD1 or TRBD2 (6 bases each). CDR3 size: 17 residues. Germline CDR1 SGHTA, CDR2 FQGNSA. V was trimmed by 1 base and J by 7 bases, leaving 20 bases between them. For the CDR3, the DNA is TGTGCCAGCAGCTTAGGGGGGGCCCCTTTGTTAAGTAATGAGCAGTTCTTC. Translation gives CASSLGGAPLLSNEQFF.